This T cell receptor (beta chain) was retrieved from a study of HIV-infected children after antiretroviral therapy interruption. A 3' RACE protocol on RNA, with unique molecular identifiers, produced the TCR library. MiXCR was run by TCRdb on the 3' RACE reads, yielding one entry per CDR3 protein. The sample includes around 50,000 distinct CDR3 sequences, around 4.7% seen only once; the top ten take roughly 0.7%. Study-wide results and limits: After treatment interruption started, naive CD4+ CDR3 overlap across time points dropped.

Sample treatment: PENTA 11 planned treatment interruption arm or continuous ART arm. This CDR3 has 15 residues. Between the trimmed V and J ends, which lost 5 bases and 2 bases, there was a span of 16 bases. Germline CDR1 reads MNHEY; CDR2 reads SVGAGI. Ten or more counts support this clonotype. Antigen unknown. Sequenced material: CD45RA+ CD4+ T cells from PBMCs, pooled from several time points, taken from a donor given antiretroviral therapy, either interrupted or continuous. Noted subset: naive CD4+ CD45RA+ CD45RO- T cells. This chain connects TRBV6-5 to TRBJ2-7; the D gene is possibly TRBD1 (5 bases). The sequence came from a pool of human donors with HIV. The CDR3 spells CASSRRQQTPYEQYF. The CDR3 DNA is TGTGCCAGCAGTCGGAGACAGCAAACACCCTACGAGCAGTACTTC.